This is a list of T cell receptor beta chains from one sample in a study of cytomegalovirus exposure and HLA in healthy donors. Method: immunoSEQ multiplex PCR; TCRdb's copy keeps in-frame clones and lacks some. Of 100,000 to 150,000 clones in the sample, 70% to 85% were seen once. The sequenced sample consisted of PBMCs. The receptor set was obtained from a male donor in good health and CMV-seropositive. The CDR3 runs from the conserved cysteine through the conserved F or W. A D gene is named only where the DNA matches it firmly. The size field is filled for only some rows; it gives once, few, many or a size class.

J: TRBJ2-3
D: TRBD2
size: .
V: TRBV6-5
CDR3: CASSYLAGGGTDTQYF
DNA: TGTGCCAGCAGTTACTTAGCGGGGGGCGGGACAGATACGCAGTATTTT

J: TRBJ2-5
D: .
size: few
V: TRBV11-2
CDR3: CASSAMGRGATQYF
DNA: TGTGCCAGCAGCGCAATGGGGCGTGGCGCGACCCAGTACTTC

J: TRBJ2-7
D: TRBD2
size: .
V: TRBV5-6
CDR3: CASSWGFAGGSYEQYF
DNA: TGTGCCAGCAGCTGGGGATTTGCGGGAGGATCCTACGAGCAGTACTTC

J: TRBJ2-5
D: .
size: .
V: TRBV7-8
CDR3: CASSFLEQETQYF
DNA: TGTGCCAGCAGCTTTCTCGAGCAAGAGACCCAGTACTTC

J: TRBJ1-2
D: TRBD1
size: once
V: TRBV13
CDR3: CASSLETGRRVNYGYTF
DNA: TGTGCCAGCAGCTTGGAGACAGGGCGACGAGTTAACTATGGCTACACCTTC

J: TRBJ2-3
D: TRBD2
size: .
V: TRBV13
CDR3: CASSSTTSGRASDTQYF
DNA: TGTGCCAGCAGCTCTACGACTAGCGGGAGGGCTTCGGATACGCAGTATTTT

J: TRBJ2-7
D: .
size: .
V: TRBV2
CDR3: CASSYLDSSYEQYF
DNA: TGTGCCAGCAGCTACCTGGACAGCTCCTACGAGCAGTACTTC

J: TRBJ1-5
D: .
size: .
V: TRBV30
CDR3: CAWSNPGGNRHF
DNA: TGTGCCTGGAGCAACCCAGGCGGGAATCGGCATTTT

J: TRBJ2-3
D: .
size: once
V: TRBV18
CDR3: CASSPPGAFDGTQYF
DNA: TGTGCCAGCTCACCACCAGGGGCCTTTGACGGTACGCAGTATTTT

J: TRBJ2-7
D: .
size: few
V: TRBV5-4
CDR3: CASSRDSYEQYF
DNA: TGTGCCAGCAGCCGGGACTCCTACGAGCAGTACTTC

J: TRBJ1-2
D: TRBD1
size: .
V: TRBV6-5
CDR3: CASSYSRDRPIGYTF
DNA: TGTGCCAGCAGTTACTCTCGGGACAGGCCAATTGGCTACACCTTC

J: TRBJ2-4
D: .
size: .
V: TRBV11-2
CDR3: CASSLQGMMGKNIQYF
DNA: TGTGCCAGCAGCTTACAGGGGATGATGGGGAAAAACATTCAGTACTTC

J: TRBJ2-5
D: .
size: .
V: TRBV11-3
CDR3: CASSLGQDPQETQYF
DNA: TGTGCCAGCAGCTTAGGGCAGGATCCCCAAGAGACCCAGTACTTC

J: TRBJ1-3
D: .
size: once
V: TRBV9
CDR3: CASSTSQGLRNTIYF
DNA: TGTGCCAGCAGCACCTCACAGGGTCTCCGAAACACCATATATTTT

J: TRBJ2-7
D: TRBD1
size: .
V: TRBV5-4
CDR3: CASSYGQGGKDEQYF
DNA: TGTGCCAGCAGCTACGGACAGGGGGGAAAGGACGAGCAGTACTTC

J: TRBJ1-2
D: .
size: .
V: TRBV6-1
CDR3: CASSEHPSDYGYTF
DNA: TGTGCCAGCAGTGAACACCCCAGCGACTATGGCTACACCTTC

J: TRBJ2-5
D: .
size: .
V: TRBV28
CDR3: CASSFPRRGQETQYF
DNA: TGTGCCAGCAGTTTCCCGCGGAGGGGTCAAGAGACCCAGTACTTC

J: TRBJ2-5
D: .
size: .
V: TRBV2
CDR3: CASTYEALETQYF
DNA: TGTGCCAGCACCTACGAGGCCCTAGAGACCCAGTACTTC

J: TRBJ2-1
D: TRBD2
size: .
V: TRBV13
CDR3: CASSLGGGPPTEQFF
DNA: TGTGCCAGCAGCTTGGGCGGGGGGCCCCCCACGGAGCAGTTCTTC

J: TRBJ2-7
D: TRBD2
size: .
V: TRBV5-1
CDR3: CASSHFSGGPSYEQYF
DNA: TGCGCCAGCAGCCACTTCTCGGGGGGTCCCTCCTACGAGCAGTACTTC

J: TRBJ1-5
D: .
size: .
V: TRBV6-5
CDR3: CASRPSIYSNQPQHF
DNA: TGTGCCAGCAGGCCGTCTATTTATAGCAATCAGCCCCAGCATTTT

J: TRBJ2-1
D: TRBD2
size: .
V: TRBV15
CDR3: CATSREASGGENEQFF
DNA: TGTGCCACCAGCAGAGAGGCTAGCGGGGGGGAGAATGAGCAGTTCTTC

J: TRBJ2-1
D: TRBD2
size: .
V: TRBV5-1
CDR3: CASSFKAGGNEQFF
DNA: TGCGCCAGCAGCTTTAAGGCGGGGGGCAATGAGCAGTTCTTC

J: TRBJ1-2
D: TRBD1
size: .
V: TRBV2
CDR3: CASGEGAGGYTF
DNA: TGTGCCAGCGGCGAGGGGGCGGGGGGCTACACCTTC

J: TRBJ1-6
D: .
size: .
V: TRBV6-5
CDR3: CASSSQTGVNSPLHF
DNA: TGTGCCAGCAGTTCACAGACAGGCGTTAATTCACCCCTCCACTTT

J: TRBJ2-7
D: .
size: few
V: TRBV2
CDR3: CATLIRAGAGEQYF
DNA: TGTGCCACCCTAATTCGCGCGGGGGCTGGCGAGCAGTACTTC

J: TRBJ1-2
D: TRBD1
size: .
V: TRBV20-1
CDR3: CSAGDSYGYTF
DNA: TGCAGTGCTGGGGACAGTTATGGCTACACCTTC

J: TRBJ2-7
D: .
size: .
V: TRBV7-9
CDR3: CASSLARYEQYF
DNA: TGTGCCAGCAGCTTAGCGAGGTACGAGCAGTACTTC

J: TRBJ1-3
D: .
size: .
V: TRBV19
CDR3: CASTPRERNTIYF
DNA: TGTGCCAGTACCCCCAGGGAAAGAAACACCATATATTTT